Here is one T cell receptor (beta chain) with its context. The data belong to a study of control samples from healthy donors and cancer patients. Profiling relied on immunoSEQ multiplex PCR, and the TCRdb table lists in-frame clones only, not all of them. Among about 140,000 clones listed, about nine tenths were seen once. Trimming left V 0 bases short and J 6 bases short, with 9 bases between. Germline V CDR1 and CDR2: SGDLS, YYNGEE. This CDR3 spans 13 amino acids. Sequencing used blood. This sequence originates from a woman aged 25 to 39 in good health. V and J are TRBV9 and TRBJ1-1; D is undetermined. CDR3 residues: CASSVAPESEAFF. The CDR3 DNA follows: TGTGCCAGCAGCGTAGCTCCGGAATCTGAAGCTTTCTTT.